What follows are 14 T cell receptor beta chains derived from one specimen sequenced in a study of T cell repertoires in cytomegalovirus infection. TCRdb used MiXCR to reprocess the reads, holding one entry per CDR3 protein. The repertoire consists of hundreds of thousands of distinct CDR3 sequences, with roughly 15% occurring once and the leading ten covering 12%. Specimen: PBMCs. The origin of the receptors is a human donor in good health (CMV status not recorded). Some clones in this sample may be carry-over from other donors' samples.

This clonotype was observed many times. CDR3 in amino acids: CASSQDRSGARRETQYF. In nucleotides, the CDR3 is TGTGCCAGCAGCCAAGATCGGTCGGGGGCCAGGCGAGAGACCCAGTACTTC. The chain has TRBV14 and TRBJ2-5; tentatively, D is TRBD1 or TRBD2 (6 bases each). The CDR3 is 17 residues long. The V end lost 0 bases, the J end lost 4 bases, and 18 bases lay between the germline ends. The germline V gene has CDR1 SGHDN and CDR2 FVKESK.

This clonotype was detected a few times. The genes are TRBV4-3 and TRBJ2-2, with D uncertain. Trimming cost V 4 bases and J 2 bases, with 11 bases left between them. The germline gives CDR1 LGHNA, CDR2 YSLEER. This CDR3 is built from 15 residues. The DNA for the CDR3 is TGCGCCAGCAGCCCACTAAACATCAACACCGGGGAGCTGTTTTTT. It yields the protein CASSPLNINTGELFF.

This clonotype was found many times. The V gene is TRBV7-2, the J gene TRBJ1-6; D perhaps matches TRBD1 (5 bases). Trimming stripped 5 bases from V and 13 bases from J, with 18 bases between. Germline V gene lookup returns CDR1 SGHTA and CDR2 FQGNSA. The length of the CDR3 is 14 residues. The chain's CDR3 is CASSPMTDPKPLHF. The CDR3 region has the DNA TGTGCCAGCAGCCCAATGACAGACCCCAAGCCCCTCCACTTT. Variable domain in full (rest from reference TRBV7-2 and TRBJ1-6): GAGVSQSPSNKVTEKGKDVELRCDPISGHTALYWYRQSLGQGLEFLIYFQGNSAPDKSGLPSDRFSAERTGGSVSTLTIQRTQQEDSAVYLCASSPMTDPKPLHFGNGTRLTVT.

Here the CDR3 reads CASSRGNHNEQFF. The CDR3 nucleotides read TGTGCCAGCAGCCGCGGGAATCACAATGAGCAGTTCTTC. This sequence joins TRBV28 and TRBJ2-1; a possible D gene is TRBD2 (6 bases). Trimming left V 6 bases short and J 5 bases short, with 11 bases between. The CDR3 covers 13 residues. CDR1 and CDR2 (germline): MDHEN, SYDVKM.

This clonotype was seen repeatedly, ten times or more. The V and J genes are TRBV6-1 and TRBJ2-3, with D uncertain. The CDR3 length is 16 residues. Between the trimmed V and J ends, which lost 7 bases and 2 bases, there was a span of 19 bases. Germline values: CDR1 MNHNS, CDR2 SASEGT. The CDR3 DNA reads TGTGCCAGCACCCCTGGAGTGGGCCCTACCACAGATACGCAGTATTTT. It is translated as CASTPGVGPTTDTQYF.

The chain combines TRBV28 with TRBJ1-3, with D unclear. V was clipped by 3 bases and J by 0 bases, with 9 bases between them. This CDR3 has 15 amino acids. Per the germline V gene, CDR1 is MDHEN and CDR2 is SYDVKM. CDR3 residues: CASSLPKGSGNTIYF. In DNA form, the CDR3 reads TGTGCCAGCAGTTTGCCAAAAGGCTCTGGAAACACCATATATTTT.

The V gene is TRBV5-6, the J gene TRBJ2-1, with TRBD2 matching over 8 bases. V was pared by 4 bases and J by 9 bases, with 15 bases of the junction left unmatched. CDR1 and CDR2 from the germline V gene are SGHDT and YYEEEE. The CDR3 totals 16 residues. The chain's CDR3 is CASSSLDGTRGSEQFF. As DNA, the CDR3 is TGTGCCAGCAGCAGCCTTGATGGGACTAGAGGTAGTGAGCAGTTCTTC.

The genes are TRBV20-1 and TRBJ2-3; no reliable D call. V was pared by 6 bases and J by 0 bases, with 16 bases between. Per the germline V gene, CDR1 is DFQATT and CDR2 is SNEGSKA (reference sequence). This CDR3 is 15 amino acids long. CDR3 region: CSATPSLPSTDTQYF. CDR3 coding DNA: TGCAGTGCCACCCCCTCACTGCCTAGCACAGATACGCAGTATTTT.

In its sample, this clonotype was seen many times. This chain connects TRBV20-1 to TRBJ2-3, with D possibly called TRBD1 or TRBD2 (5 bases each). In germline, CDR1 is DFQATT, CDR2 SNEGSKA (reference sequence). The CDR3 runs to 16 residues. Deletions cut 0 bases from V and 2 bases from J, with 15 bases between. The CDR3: CSARDPGPVSTDTQYF. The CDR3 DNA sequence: TGCAGTGCTAGAGATCCGGGACCCGTATCCACAGATACGCAGTATTTT.

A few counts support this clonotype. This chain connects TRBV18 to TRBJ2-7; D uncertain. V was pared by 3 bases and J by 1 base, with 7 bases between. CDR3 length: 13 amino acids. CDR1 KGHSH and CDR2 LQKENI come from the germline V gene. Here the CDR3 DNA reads TGTGCCAGCTCACCTGCAGTTTCCTACGAGCAGTACTTC. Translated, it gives CASSPAVSYEQYF.

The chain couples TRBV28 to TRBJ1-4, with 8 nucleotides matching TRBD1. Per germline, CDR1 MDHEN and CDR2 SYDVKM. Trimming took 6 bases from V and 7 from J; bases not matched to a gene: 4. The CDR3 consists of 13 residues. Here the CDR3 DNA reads TGTGCCAGCAGCTGGACAGGGAGTGAAAAACTGTTTTTT. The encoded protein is CASSWTGSEKLFF.

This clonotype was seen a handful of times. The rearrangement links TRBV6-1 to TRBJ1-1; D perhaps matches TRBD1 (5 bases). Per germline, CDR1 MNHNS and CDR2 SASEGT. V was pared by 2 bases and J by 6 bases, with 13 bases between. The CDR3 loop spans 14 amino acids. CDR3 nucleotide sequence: TGTGCCAGCAGTGAATTGTTTTGGGGGGCTGAAGCTTTCTTT. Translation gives CASSELFWGAEAFF.

CDR3 residues: CASLRWGANTEAFF. In nucleotides, the CDR3 is TGTGCCAGTCTCCGGTGGGGGGCGAACACTGAAGCTTTCTTT. This chain connects TRBV6-5 to TRBJ1-1; tentative D call: TRBD1 (6 bases). There are 14 residues in the CDR3. Trimming removed 9 bases at V and 1 base at J, with 15 bases between. From germline, CDR1 is MNHEY and CDR2 SVGAGI.

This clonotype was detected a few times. Here the CDR3 reads CASSLGGTSGGAYEQFF. CDR3 nucleotides: TGTGCCAGCAGCTTAGGGGGAACTAGCGGGGGGGCCTATGAGCAGTTCTTC. The chain joins TRBV7-2 to TRBJ2-1; 13 bases match TRBD2. Trimming took 1 base from V and 8 from J; bases not matched to a gene: 8. Germline CDR1 and CDR2: SGHTA and FQGNSA. CDR3 length: 17 amino acids.